This is a list of T cell receptor beta chains from one sample in a study of identical twins. TCRdb reprocessed the 5' RACE reads with MiXCR, giving one entry per CDR3 protein. This repertoire shows around 1.7 million distinct CDR3 sequences, 32% found once; its top ten account for approximately 0.25%. Sequencing was performed on cord blood. These TCRs come from a newborn girl in good health. The CDR3 runs from the conserved cysteine through the conserved F or W. The D gene is left open where the match is weak. Expanded clones are given a class, and other clones once, few, many or no size at all.

>TRBV25-1|-|TRBJ2-6|-
CASSDVTSGANVLTF
TGTGCCAGCAGTGATGTCACCTCTGGGGCCAACGTCCTGACTTTC
>TRBV6-2/TRBV6-3|few|TRBJ2-1|TRBD2
CASSYRDYLSPNEQFF
TGTGCCAGCAGTTACAGGGACTACCTCTCCCCCAATGAGCAGTTCTTC
>TRBV7-9|-|TRBJ2-5|-
CASSLVGADNKETQYF
TGTGCCAGCAGCTTAGTAGGGGCGGACAATAAAGAGACCCAGTACTTC
>TRBV14|-|TRBJ1-2|-
CASSPHVTVPNYGYTF
TGTGCCAGCAGCCCGCACGTGACAGTCCCTAACTATGGCTACACCTTC
>TRBV20-1|few|TRBJ2-2|TRBD1
CSARDRVKTGELFF
TGCAGTGCTAGGGACAGGGTGAAGACCGGGGAGCTGTTTTTT
>TRBV2|once|TRBJ1-2|-
CASSIQSYGYTF
TGTGCCAGCAGTATACAGTCCTATGGCTACACCTTC
>TRBV10-3|few|TRBJ2-3|-
CAISESGGIPDTQYF
TGTGCCATCAGTGAGTCTGGCGGGATACCAGATACGCAGTATTTT
>TRBV6-2/TRBV6-3|few|TRBJ1-1|TRBD1
CASSYRDRVSTEAFF
TGTGCCAGCAGTTACCGGGACAGGGTCAGCACTGAAGCTTTCTTT
>TRBV24-1|-|TRBJ2-5|-
CATMDGGDNEQYF
TGTGCCACCATGGACGGAGGGGACAATGAGCAGTACTTC
>TRBV28|-|TRBJ2-6|TRBD1
CASSLDDRASGANVLTF
TGTGCCAGCAGTTTGGACGACAGGGCCTCTGGGGCCAACGTCCTGACTTTC
>TRBV25-1|-|TRBJ2-5|-
CASSEYGPQPQETQYF
TGTGCCAGCAGTGAATATGGGCCACAGCCCCAAGAGACCCAGTACTTC
>TRBV20-1|-|TRBJ2-1|TRBD2
CSATPGGGMFGEQFF
TGCAGTGCTACCCCTGGCGGGGGGATGTTCGGTGAGCAGTTCTTC
>TRBV28|-|TRBJ2-3|-
CASTNYGDYAGYTQYF
TGTGCCAGCACGAATTATGGAGACTACGCCGGGTATACGCAGTATTTT
>TRBV27|many|TRBJ2-4|-
CASSFYILAKNIQYF
TGTGCCAGCAGTTTTTACATCCTAGCCAAAAACATTCAGTACTTC
>TRBV3-1|-|TRBJ1-2|TRBD1
CASSQGGGGGYTF
TGTGCCAGCAGCCAAGGAGGGGGCGGTGGCTACACCTTC
>TRBV10-3|-|TRBJ2-3|-
CAISESRLGTDTQYF
TGTGCCATCAGTGAGTCGAGGCTGGGCACAGATACGCAGTATTTT
>TRBV5-5|few|TRBJ2-3|-
CASNPGGVLFSTDTQYF
TGTGCCAGCAACCCAGGGGGGGTGCTCTTTAGCACAGATACGCAGTATTTT
>TRBV6-6|-|TRBJ2-5|TRBD2
CASSYSASGETQYF
TGTGCCAGCAGTTACTCCGCTAGCGGTGAGACCCAGTACTTC
>TRBV7-9|-|TRBJ1-4|TRBD1
CASSSTGNNEKLFF
TGTGCCAGCAGCTCGACAGGGAATAATGAAAAACTGTTTTTT
>TRBV11-3|-|TRBJ2-5|TRBD2
CASRAGLSLHEQYF
TGTGCCAGCAGAGCGGGACTGTCCCTCCATGAGCAGTACTTC
>TRBV10-3|-|TRBJ2-1|TRBD2
CATAPGTSSYNEQFF
TGTGCCACCGCTCCCGGGACTAGCTCCTACAATGAGCAGTTCTTC
>TRBV5-1|-|TRBJ2-4|-
CASSLSEVAKNIQYF
TGCGCCAGCAGCTTGTCCGAGGTTGCCAAAAACATTCAGTACTTC
>TRBV29-1|many|TRBJ2-3|TRBD2
CSVARLAGGPTTDTQYF
TGCAGCGTTGCCCGGCTAGCGGGAGGGCCCACCACAGATACGCAGTATTTT
>TRBV2|-|TRBJ1-1|-
CASSEARSGRMNTEAFF
TGTGCCAGCAGTGAAGCGCGGTCAGGGAGGATGAACACTGAAGCTTTCTTT
>TRBV5-1|-|TRBJ2-1|-
CASSFGGKGSYNEQFF
TGCGCCAGCAGCTTTGGGGGTAAGGGCTCCTACAATGAGCAGTTCTTC
>TRBV5-1|-|TRBJ2-3|-
CASSSYLTDTQYF
TGCGCCAGCAGCTCCTACCTCACAGATACGCAGTATTTT
>TRBV6-2/TRBV6-3|-|TRBJ2-5|TRBD2
CASSYSASGQETQYF
TGTGCCAGCAGTTATTCCGCTAGCGGACAAGAGACCCAGTACTTC
>TRBV7-9|few|TRBJ1-1|-
CASSFGRAWVTEAFF
TGTGCCAGCAGCTTTGGCAGGGCTTGGGTCACTGAAGCTTTCTTT
>TRBV20-1|-|TRBJ2-1|TRBD2
CSAIKGLAGNEQFF
TGCAGTGCTATAAAGGGACTAGCGGGTAATGAGCAGTTCTTC
>TRBV7-6|few|TRBJ2-2|TRBD1
CASSLERTGDTGELFF
TGTGCCAGCAGCTTAGAGCGCACAGGGGACACCGGGGAGCTGTTTTTT
>TRBV2|few|TRBJ2-1|-
CASSDGTFEQFF
TGTGCCAGCAGTGACGGGACATTTGAGCAGTTCTTC
>TRBV10-3|many|TRBJ1-2|-
CATLGGNGYTF
TGTGCCACCCTCGGGGGGAACGGCTACACCTTC
>TRBV5-1|many|TRBJ2-3|-
CASTASSRGDTQYF
TGCGCCAGCACAGCTAGCTCGAGGGGAGATACGCAGTATTTT
>TRBV29-1|-|TRBJ2-5|TRBD2
CSVGTSGIWNEQYF
TGCAGCGTTGGGACTAGCGGGATCTGGAATGAGCAGTACTTC
>TRBV12-3/TRBV12-4|-|TRBJ2-3|TRBD1
CASSVTGGPDTQYF
TGTGCCAGCAGTGTCACAGGGGGCCCGGATACGCAGTATTTT
>TRBV20-1|-|TRBJ1-5|-
CSAWQGNQPQHF
TGCAGTGCTTGGCAGGGCAATCAGCCCCAGCATTTT
>TRBV12-3/TRBV12-4|-|TRBJ2-7|-
CASSSWKAGSYEQYF
TGTGCCAGCAGCTCTTGGAAGGCAGGCTCCTACGAGCAGTACTTC
>TRBV27|-|TRBJ1-5|-
CASSSEGLSNQPQHF
TGTGCCAGCAGTTCCGAAGGTCTTAGCAATCAGCCCCAGCATTTT
>TRBV27|-|TRBJ2-1|TRBD2
CASSLREVNEQFF
TGTGCCAGCAGTTTACGGGAGGTGAATGAGCAGTTCTTC
>TRBV28|few|TRBJ2-7|-
CASMAGVSYEQYF
TGTGCCAGCATGGCAGGGGTGAGCTACGAGCAGTACTTC
>TRBV6-5|-|TRBJ2-3|-
CASSYSRGSPDTQYF
TGTGCCAGCAGTTACTCGAGGGGGAGTCCAGATACGCAGTATTTT
>TRBV19|-|TRBJ1-1|-
CASSITGWRNTEAFF
TGTGCCAGTAGTATTACGGGATGGCGAAACACTGAAGCTTTCTTT
>TRBV15|-|TRBJ1-4|-
CATSNLPGHNEKLFF
TGTGCCACCAGCAATCTACCGGGCCATAATGAAAAACTGTTTTTT
>TRBV5-4|once|TRBJ2-7|-
CASSLRTADRYEQYF
TGTGCCAGCAGTCTCCGGACAGCAGACCGGTACGAGCAGTACTTC
>TRBV20-1|-|TRBJ2-1|-
CSARGNPYNEQFF
TGCAGTGCCAGGGGAAACCCTTACAATGAGCAGTTCTTC
>TRBV6-2/TRBV6-3|-|TRBJ2-5|-
CASSPVGLPRMEQYF
TGTGCCAGCAGTCCGGTGGGACTCCCCCGAATGGAGCAGTACTTC
>TRBV12-5|-|TRBJ2-1|-
CASGLGGDEQFF
TGTGCTAGTGGTTTGGGGGGCGATGAGCAGTTCTTC
>TRBV18|-|TRBJ1-6|TRBD1
CASSPYGTGRSPLHF
TGTGCCAGCTCACCATATGGGACAGGTCGTTCACCCCTCCACTTT
>TRBV4-2|-|TRBJ1-6|-
CASSPREGYLNSPLHF
TGTGCCAGCTCCCCTCGAGAGGGGTACCTAAATTCACCCCTCCACTTT
>TRBV6-1|few|TRBJ2-1|TRBD2
CASSGGSGGPYDEQFF
TGTGCCAGCAGTGGGGGTAGCGGGGGGCCTTATGATGAGCAGTTCTTC
>TRBV20-1|-|TRBJ2-6|-
CSARDPFTGRGANVLTF
TGCAGTGCTAGAGACCCCTTCACAGGGCGGGGGGCCAACGTCCTGACTTTC
>TRBV20-1|-|TRBJ2-3|-
CSAKDLFTDTQYF
TGCAGTGCTAAAGATCTTTTCACAGATACGCAGTATTTT
>TRBV18|-|TRBJ1-5|-
CASSLTDPNLNQPQHF
TGTGCCAGCTCACTAACGGACCCAAATCTTAATCAGCCCCAGCATTTT
>TRBV10-3|-|TRBJ2-7|-
CAISGGVEGSYEQYF
TGTGCCATCAGTGGCGGGGTGGAGGGCTCCTACGAGCAGTACTTC
>TRBV4-1|-|TRBJ1-5|-
CASSQGGVPGPQHF
TGCGCCAGCAGCCAAGGGGGGGTTCCGGGACCCCAGCATTTT
>TRBV11-2|few|TRBJ2-1|TRBD2
CASSSIAGVYNEQFF
TGTGCCAGCAGCTCAATAGCGGGAGTCTACAATGAGCAGTTCTTC
>TRBV3-1|few|TRBJ2-1|-
CASSHLGVEQFF
TGTGCCAGCAGCCATCTCGGTGTGGAGCAGTTCTTC
>TRBV5-1|few|TRBJ2-5|-
CASSFEAAETQYF
TGCGCCAGCAGCTTTGAGGCCGCAGAGACCCAGTACTTC
>TRBV6-1|-|TRBJ1-2|-
CASSDANNYGHTF
TGTGCCAGCAGTGACGCCAATAACTATGGCCACACCTTC